Listed below are T cell receptor beta chains from one sample, sequenced in a study of spatial heterogeneity in lung cancer. TCRdb reprocessed the 5' RACE reads with MiXCR, giving one entry per CDR3 protein. The table lists some 7,000 distinct CDR3 sequences, 11% to 15% of them singletons. The sample in question was lung tumor tissue, obtained at surgery. The receptors here all came from a male donor with early-stage non-small cell lung cancer. CDR3s include the opening cysteine and the closing phenylalanine or tryptophan. The D gene is left open where the match is weak. Rows may omit the clone size; those that give it use once, few, many or a size class.

j_gene,len,v_gene,abundance,d_gene,CDR3aa,CDR3nt
TRBJ2-1,13,TRBV7-9,medium-sized,.,CASTQDLYNEQFF,TGTGCCAGCACTCAGGACTTATACAATGAGCAGTTCTTC
TRBJ2-3,16,TRBV5-6,.,.,CASSLEGGARPDTQYF,TGTGCCAGCAGCTTGGAGGGAGGCGCACGCCCAGATACGCAGTATTTT
TRBJ1-5,14,TRBV12-3/TRBV12-4,medium-sized,.,CASSLFRVDQPQHF,TGTGCCAGCAGTTTGTTCAGGGTCGACCAGCCCCAGCATTTT
TRBJ1-1,16,TRBV5-6,medium-sized,.,CASSLVTTVLNTEAFF,TGTGCCAGCAGCTTGGTAACGACCGTGCTGAACACTGAAGCTTTCTTT
TRBJ1-5,15,TRBV6-5,few,TRBD1,CASRAQGGSNQPQHF,TGTGCCAGCAGGGCACAGGGGGGGAGCAATCAGCCCCAGCATTTT
TRBJ2-2,16,TRBV3-2,medium-sized,.,CASSQESGRDTGELFF,TGTGCCAGCAGCCAAGAAAGCGGGAGAGACACCGGGGAGCTGTTTTTT
TRBJ1-1,14,TRBV2,medium-sized,.,CASRGLGGNTEAFF,TGTGCCAGCAGAGGTTTAGGGGGGAACACTGAAGCTTTCTTT
TRBJ1-5,13,TRBV10-3,many,.,CAAGDLDNQPQHF,TGTGCCGCCGGAGACCTCGACAATCAGCCCCAGCATTTT
TRBJ2-2,15,TRBV2,many,.,CASSGKASGTGELFF,TGTGCCAGCAGTGGAAAGGCTTCGGGAACCGGGGAGCTGTTTTTT
TRBJ1-5,15,TRBV2,medium-sized,TRBD1,CASTGGILSNQPQHF,TGTGCCAGCACAGGGGGCATACTTAGCAATCAGCCCCAGCATTTT
TRBJ2-2,13,TRBV7-9,many,.,CASDLANTGELFF,TGTGCCAGCGATCTAGCGAACACCGGGGAGCTGTTTTTT
TRBJ2-7,12,TRBV19,medium-sized,.,CASSSSSSQQYF,TGTGCCAGTAGTTCTTCGAGTAGCCAGCAGTACTTC
TRBJ1-1,13,TRBV12-3/TRBV12-4,few,.,CASSPGTGAEAFF,TGTGCCAGCAGTCCGGGGACGGGCGCTGAAGCTTTCTTT
TRBJ2-2,15,TRBV6-5,many,.,CASSSRFRGAGELFF,TGTGCCAGCAGTTCCCGCTTTAGAGGCGCCGGGGAGCTGTTTTTT
TRBJ2-7,17,TRBV13,once,.,CASSEGQHRRGLREQYF,TGTGCCAGCAGCGAAGGCCAGCACCGGAGAGGTTTGCGCGAGCAGTACTTC
TRBJ1-4,15,TRBV12-3/TRBV12-4,.,.,CASSRQGRPTGGLFF,TGTGCCAGCAGCCGCCAGGGACGGCCTACGGGGGGGCTGTTTTTT